This record concerns one TCR beta chain sequence. All patients handed over anywhere from 1 to 8 samples, pretreatment and on-treatment. Unmatched junction bases numbered 9, after V lost 5 bases and J lost 8 bases. The CDR3 is made up of 12 amino acids. Germline V gives CDR1 SQVTM, CDR2 ANQGSEA. The sample is drawn from a study of PD-L1 blockade in urothelial cancer. Study-wide context: Of prior chemotherapy regimens, patients had received between 0 and 3.

Generated by immunoSEQ multiplex PCR, the TCRdb table keeps only in-frame clones and is missing some. The table has approximately 52,000 clones, roughly 77% seen once; the top ten hold 3.5% to 4.5%. Here the sequenced sample was PBMCs, taken around atezolizumab (anti-PD-L1) treatment. The V call is TRBV29-1, the J call TRBJ2-7; 7 nucleotides align to TRBD1. The TCR comes from a man between 65 and 80 years old with urothelial cancer. CDR3: CSVTTGASKQYF. The CDR3 DNA follows: TGCAGCGTTACCACAGGGGCCAGCAAGCAGTACTTC.